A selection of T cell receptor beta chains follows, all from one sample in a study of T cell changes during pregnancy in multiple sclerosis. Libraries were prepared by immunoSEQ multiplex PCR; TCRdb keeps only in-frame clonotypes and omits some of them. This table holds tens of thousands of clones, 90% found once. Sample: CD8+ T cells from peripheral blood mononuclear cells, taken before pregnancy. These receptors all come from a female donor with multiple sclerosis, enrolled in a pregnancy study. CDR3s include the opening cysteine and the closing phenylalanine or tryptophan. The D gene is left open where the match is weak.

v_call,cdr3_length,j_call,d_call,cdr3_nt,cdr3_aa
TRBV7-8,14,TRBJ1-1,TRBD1,TGTGCCAGCAGCACGGGACAGGGTTTTTCTGAAGCTTTCTTT,CASSTGQGFSEAFF
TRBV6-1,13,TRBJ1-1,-,TGTGCCAGCAGCCACAGGGATAACACTGAAGCTTTCTTT,CASSHRDNTEAFF
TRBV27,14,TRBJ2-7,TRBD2,TGTGCCAGCAGTTGGGGAGCGGGAACCTACGAGCAGTACTTC,CASSWGAGTYEQYF
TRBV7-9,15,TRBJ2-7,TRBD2,TGTGCCAGCAGCCCCCGGACTAGCGGGGGGTACGAGCAGTACTTC,CASSPRTSGGYEQYF
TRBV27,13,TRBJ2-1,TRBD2,TGTGCCAGCAGTTTAGCTAGCGGAAATGAGCAGTTCTTC,CASSLASGNEQFF
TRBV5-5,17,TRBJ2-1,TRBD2,TGTGCCAGCAGCCAACCTGGGGGACTAGCGGGAAGTAATGAGCAGTTCTTC,CASSQPGGLAGSNEQFF
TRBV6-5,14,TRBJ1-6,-,TGTGCCAGCAGTTCACCAGGGGTGAGTTCACCCCTCCACTTT,CASSSPGVSSPLHF
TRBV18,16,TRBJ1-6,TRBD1,TGTGCCAGCTCTCCGACAGGGACCTTCTATAATTCACCCCTCCACTTT,CASSPTGTFYNSPLHF
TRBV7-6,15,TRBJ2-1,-,TGTGCCAGCAGCTTAGGGTATTCGAACTCCAATGAGCAGTTCTTC,CASSLGYSNSNEQFF
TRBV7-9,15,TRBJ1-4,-,TGTGCCAGCAGCCTAAGCGACTTCTTATATGAAAAACTGTTTTTT,CASSLSDFLYEKLFF
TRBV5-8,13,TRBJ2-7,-,TGTGCCAGCAGCCGAACAGTTGGATACGAGCAGTACTTC,CASSRTVGYEQYF
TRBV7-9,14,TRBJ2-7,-,TGTGCCAGCAGCCCAGTGGCGGGGTTGCACGAGCAGTACTTC,CASSPVAGLHEQYF
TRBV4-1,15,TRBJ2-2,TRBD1,TGCGCCAGCAGCCATCAGGACAGGGGGCTCGGGGAGCTGTTTTTT,CASSHQDRGLGELFF